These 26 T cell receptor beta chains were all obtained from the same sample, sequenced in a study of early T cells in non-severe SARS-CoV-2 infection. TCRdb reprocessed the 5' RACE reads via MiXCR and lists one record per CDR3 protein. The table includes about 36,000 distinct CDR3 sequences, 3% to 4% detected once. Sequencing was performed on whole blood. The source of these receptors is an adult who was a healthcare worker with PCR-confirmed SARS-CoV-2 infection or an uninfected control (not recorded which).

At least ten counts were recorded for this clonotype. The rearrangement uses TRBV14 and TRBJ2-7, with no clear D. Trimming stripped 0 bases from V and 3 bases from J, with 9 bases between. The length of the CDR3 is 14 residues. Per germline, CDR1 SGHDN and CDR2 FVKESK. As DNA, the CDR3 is TGTGCCAGCAGCCAAGATCGAAACGGCTACGAGCAGTACGTC. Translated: CASSQDRNGYEQYV.

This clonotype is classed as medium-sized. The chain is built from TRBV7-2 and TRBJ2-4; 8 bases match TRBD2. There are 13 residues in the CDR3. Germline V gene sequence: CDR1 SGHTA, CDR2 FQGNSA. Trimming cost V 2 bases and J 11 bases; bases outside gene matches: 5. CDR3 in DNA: TGTGCCAGCAGCTTAAGCAGCGGGAGACTTCAGTACTTC. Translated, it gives CASSLSSGRLQYF.

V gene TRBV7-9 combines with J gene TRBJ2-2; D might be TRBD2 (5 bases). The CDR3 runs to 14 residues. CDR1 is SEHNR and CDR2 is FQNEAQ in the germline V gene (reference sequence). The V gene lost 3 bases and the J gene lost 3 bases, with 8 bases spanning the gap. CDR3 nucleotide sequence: TGTGCCAGCAGCTTTCGGCGGGACACCGGGGAGCTGTTTTTT. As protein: CASSFRRDTGELFF.

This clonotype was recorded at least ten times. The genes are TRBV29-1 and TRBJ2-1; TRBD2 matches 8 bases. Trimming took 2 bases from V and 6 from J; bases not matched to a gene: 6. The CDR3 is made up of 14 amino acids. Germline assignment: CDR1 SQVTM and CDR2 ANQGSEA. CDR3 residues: CSVESGSGGNEQFF. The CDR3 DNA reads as TGCAGCGTTGAAAGTGGGAGCGGGGGCAATGAGCAGTTCTTC.

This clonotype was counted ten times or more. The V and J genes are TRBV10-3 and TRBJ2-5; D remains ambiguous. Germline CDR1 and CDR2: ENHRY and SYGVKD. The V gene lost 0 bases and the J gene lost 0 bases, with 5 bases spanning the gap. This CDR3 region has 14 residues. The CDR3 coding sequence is TGTGCCATCAGTGAGTCTTCGAACCAAGAGACCCAGTACTTC. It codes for CAISESSNQETQYF.

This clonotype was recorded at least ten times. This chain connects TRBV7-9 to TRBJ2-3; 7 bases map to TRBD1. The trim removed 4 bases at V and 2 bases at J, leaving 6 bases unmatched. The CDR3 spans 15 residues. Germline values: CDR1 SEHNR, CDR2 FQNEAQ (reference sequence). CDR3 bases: TGTGCCAGCAGCTCCGGGACAGCTAACACAGATACGCAGTATTTT. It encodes CASSSGTANTDTQYF. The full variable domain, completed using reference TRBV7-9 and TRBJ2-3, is DTGVSQNPRHKITKRGQNVTFRCDPISEHNRLYWYRQTLGQGPEFLTYFQNEAQLEKSRLLSDRFSAERPKGSFSTLEIQRTEQGDSAMYLCASSSGTANTDTQYFGPGTRLTVL.

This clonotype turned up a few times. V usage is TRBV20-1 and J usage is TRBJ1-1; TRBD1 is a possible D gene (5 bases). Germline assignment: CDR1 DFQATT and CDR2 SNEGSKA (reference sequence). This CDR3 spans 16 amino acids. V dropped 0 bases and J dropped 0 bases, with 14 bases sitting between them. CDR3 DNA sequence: TGCAGTGCTAGAGAACCGGGACGGCCCCTGAACACTGAAGCTTTCTTT. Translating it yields CSAREPGRPLNTEAFF.

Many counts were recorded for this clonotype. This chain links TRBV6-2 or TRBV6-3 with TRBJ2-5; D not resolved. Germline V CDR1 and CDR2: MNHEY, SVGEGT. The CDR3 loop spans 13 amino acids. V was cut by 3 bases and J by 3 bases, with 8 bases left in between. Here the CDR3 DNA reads TGTGCCAGCAGTTATCGCCTAGAAGAGACCCAGTACTTC. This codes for CASSYRLEETQYF.

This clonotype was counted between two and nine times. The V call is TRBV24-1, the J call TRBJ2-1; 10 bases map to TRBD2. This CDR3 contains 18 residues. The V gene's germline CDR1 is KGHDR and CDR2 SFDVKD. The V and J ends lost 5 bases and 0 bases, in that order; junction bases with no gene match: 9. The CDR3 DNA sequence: TGTGCCACCAGTGGGCGAAGCGGGAGGGCCTTCTCCTACAATGAGCAGTTCTTC. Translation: CATSGRSGRAFSYNEQFF.

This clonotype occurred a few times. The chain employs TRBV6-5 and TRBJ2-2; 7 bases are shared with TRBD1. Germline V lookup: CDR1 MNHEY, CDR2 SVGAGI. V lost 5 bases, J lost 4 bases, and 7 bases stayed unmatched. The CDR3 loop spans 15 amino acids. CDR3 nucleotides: TGTGCCAGCAGTAATAGACAGGGCTCCACCGGGGAGCTGTTTTTT. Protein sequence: CASSNRQGSTGELFF.

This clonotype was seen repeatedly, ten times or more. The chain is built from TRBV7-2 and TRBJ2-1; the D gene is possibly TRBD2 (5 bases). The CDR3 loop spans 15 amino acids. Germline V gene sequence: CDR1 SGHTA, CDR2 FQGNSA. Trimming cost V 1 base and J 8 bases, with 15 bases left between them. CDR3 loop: CASSLGASTRDEQFF. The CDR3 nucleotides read TGTGCCAGCAGCTTAGGAGCTAGTACGAGGGATGAGCAGTTCTTC.

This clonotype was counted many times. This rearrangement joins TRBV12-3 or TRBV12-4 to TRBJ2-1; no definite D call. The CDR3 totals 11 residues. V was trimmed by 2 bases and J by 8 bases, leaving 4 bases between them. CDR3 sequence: CASSLIDEQFF. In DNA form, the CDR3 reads TGTGCCAGCAGTTTAATCGATGAGCAGTTCTTC.

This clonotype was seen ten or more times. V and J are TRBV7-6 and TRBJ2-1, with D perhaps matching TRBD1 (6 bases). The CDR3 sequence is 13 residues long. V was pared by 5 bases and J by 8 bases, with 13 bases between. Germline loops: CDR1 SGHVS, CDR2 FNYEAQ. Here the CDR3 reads CASSHGTLDEQFF. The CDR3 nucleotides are TGTGCCAGCAGCCACGGGACATTGGATGAGCAGTTCTTC.

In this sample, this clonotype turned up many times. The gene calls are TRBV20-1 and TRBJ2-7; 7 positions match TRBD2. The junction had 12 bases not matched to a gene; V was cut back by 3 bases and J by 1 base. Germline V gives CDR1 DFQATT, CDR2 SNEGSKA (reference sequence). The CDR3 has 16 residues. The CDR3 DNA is TGCAGTGCTAGGACCCCCCTAAGCGGGAATTCCTACGAGCAGTACTTC. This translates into CSARTPLSGNSYEQYF.

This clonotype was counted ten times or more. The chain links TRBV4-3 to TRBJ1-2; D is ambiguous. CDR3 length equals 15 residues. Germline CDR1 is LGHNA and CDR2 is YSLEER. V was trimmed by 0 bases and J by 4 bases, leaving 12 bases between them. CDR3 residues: CASSQDFGLPYGYTF. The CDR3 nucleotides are TGCGCCAGCAGCCAAGATTTTGGTCTGCCCTATGGCTACACCTTC.

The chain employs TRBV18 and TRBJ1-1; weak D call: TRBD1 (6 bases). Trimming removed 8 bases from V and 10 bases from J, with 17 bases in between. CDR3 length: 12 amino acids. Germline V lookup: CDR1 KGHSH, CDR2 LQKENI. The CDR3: CASRGDWGAAFF. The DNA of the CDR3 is TGTGCCAGCCGAGGTGATTGGGGGGCAGCTTTCTTT. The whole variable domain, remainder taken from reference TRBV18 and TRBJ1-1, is NAGVMQNPRHLVRRRGQEARLRCSPMKGHSHVYWYRQLPEEGLKFMVYLQKENIIDESGMPKERFSAEFPKEGPSILRIQQVVRGDSAAYFCASRGDWGAAFFGQGTRLTVV.

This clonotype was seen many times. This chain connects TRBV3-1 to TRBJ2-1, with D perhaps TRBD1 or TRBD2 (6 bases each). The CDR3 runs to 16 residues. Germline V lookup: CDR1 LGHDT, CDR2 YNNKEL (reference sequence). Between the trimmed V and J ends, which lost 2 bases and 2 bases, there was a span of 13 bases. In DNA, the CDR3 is TGTGCCAGCAGCCAATGGAGTAGGGGGGCCTACAATGAGCAGTTCTTC. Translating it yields CASSQWSRGAYNEQFF.

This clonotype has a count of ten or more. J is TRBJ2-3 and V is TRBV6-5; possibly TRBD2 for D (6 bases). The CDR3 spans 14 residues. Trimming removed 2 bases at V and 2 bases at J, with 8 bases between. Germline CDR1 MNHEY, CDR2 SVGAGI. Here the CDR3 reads CASSYGRSTDTQYF. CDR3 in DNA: TGTGCCAGCAGTTACGGGAGGTCCACAGATACGCAGTATTTT.

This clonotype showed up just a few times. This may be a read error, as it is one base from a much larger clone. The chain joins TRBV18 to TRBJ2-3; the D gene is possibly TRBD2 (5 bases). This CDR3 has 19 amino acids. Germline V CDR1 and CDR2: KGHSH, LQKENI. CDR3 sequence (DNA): TGTACCAGCTCACAATACCCCATCACCACAGAGACTACCACAGATACGCAGTATTTT. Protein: CTSSQYPITTETTTDTQYF.

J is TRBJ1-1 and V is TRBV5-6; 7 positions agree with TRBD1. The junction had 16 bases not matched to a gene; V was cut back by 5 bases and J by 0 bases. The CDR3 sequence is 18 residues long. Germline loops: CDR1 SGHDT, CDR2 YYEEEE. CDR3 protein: CASRNRGPISGVNTEAFF. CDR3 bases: TGTGCCAGCAGAAACAGGGGCCCGATCTCAGGGGTGAACACTGAAGCTTTCTTT.

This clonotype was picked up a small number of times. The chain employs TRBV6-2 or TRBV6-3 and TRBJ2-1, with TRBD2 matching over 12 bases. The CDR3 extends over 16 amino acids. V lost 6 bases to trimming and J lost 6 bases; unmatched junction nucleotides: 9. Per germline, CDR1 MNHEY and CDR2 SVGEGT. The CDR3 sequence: CASSSTLAGGGNEQFF. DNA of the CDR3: TGTGCCAGCAGCTCCACCCTAGCGGGAGGGGGCAATGAGCAGTTCTTC.

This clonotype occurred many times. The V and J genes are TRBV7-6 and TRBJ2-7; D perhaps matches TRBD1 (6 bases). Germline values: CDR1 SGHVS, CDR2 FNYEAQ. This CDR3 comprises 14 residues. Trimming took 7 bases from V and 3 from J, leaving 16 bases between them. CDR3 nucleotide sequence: TGTGCCAGCACGGCGGGCAGGGGCCTCTACGAGCAGTACTTC. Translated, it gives CASTAGRGLYEQYF.

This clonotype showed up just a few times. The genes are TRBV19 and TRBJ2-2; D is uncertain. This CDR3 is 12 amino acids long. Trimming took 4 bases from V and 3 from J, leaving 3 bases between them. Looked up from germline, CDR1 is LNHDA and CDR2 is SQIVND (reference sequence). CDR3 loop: CASSTDTGELFF. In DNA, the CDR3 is TGTGCCAGTAGTACTGACACCGGGGAGCTGTTTTTT.

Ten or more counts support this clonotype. The chain's CDR3 is CASSSRQRTADSYEQYF. The CDR3 DNA reads as TGTGCCAGCAGCTCCCGACAGAGGACAGCAGACTCCTACGAGCAGTACTTC. This rearrangement joins TRBV3-1 to TRBJ2-7; a possible D gene is TRBD1 (6 bases). The germline V gene has CDR1 LGHDT and CDR2 YNNKEL (reference sequence). V was trimmed by 5 bases and J by 0 bases, leaving 20 bases between them. The CDR3 contains 17 residues.

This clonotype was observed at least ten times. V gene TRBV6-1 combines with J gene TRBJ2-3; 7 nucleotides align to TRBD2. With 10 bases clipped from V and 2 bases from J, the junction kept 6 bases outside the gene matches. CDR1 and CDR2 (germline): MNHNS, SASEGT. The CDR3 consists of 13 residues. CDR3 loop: CATLAELTDTQYF. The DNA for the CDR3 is TGTGCCACCCTAGCGGAGCTCACAGATACGCAGTATTTT.

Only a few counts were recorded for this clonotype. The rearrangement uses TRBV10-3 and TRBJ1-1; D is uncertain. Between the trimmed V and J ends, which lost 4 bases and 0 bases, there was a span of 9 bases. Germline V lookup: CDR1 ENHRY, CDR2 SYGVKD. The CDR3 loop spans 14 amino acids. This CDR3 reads CAISVGQLNTEAFF. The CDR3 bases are TGTGCCATCAGTGTTGGGCAGCTGAACACTGAAGCTTTCTTT.